The next 28 T cell receptor beta chains were all read from a single sample in a study of cytomegalovirus exposure and HLA in healthy donors. 13 Jbeta primers and 60 Vbeta primers were used for the PCR. Libraries were prepared by immunoSEQ multiplex PCR; TCRdb keeps only in-frame clonotypes and omits some of them. In the table there are 150,000 to 200,000 clones, approximately 75% of which are singletons. The material sequenced was PBMCs. These receptors all come from a man in his fifties or sixties in good health and CMV-seropositive.

The V and J genes are TRBV4-3 and TRBJ1-5, with D perhaps TRBD1 (6 bases). V was cut by 0 bases and J by 6 bases, with 12 bases left in between. The CDR3 contains 15 residues. CDR1 is LGHNA, CDR2 YSLEER, per germline. This CDR3 is CASSQDARGGQPQHF. The CDR3 nucleotides are TGCGCCAGCAGCCAAGATGCCAGGGGTGGTCAGCCCCAGCATTTT.

The V call is TRBV19, the J call TRBJ2-1; D might be TRBD2 (6 bases). Between the trimmed V and J ends, which lost 5 bases and 4 bases, there was a span of 18 bases. The germline gives CDR1 LNHDA, CDR2 SQIVND (reference sequence). This CDR3 spans 16 amino acids. The CDR3 DNA follows: TGTGCCAGTAGTTCCAAGGGGCGGGGTGGGTACAATGAGCAGTTCTTC. Encoded protein: CASSSKGRGGYNEQFF.

The rearrangement joins TRBV14 to TRBJ2-1; TRBD1 matches at 7 bases. The CDR3 contains 16 residues. Germline values: CDR1 SGHDN, CDR2 FVKESK. V was clipped by 4 bases and J by 0 bases; unmatched bases: 6. The CDR3 is CASSLYTGVSYNEQFF. In DNA form, the CDR3 reads TGTGCCAGCAGCCTATATACAGGGGTCTCCTACAATGAGCAGTTCTTC.

CDR3 region: CASSPSGQPGQPQHF. As DNA, the CDR3 is TGCGCCAGCAGCCCCTCAGGACAGCCAGGTCAGCCCCAGCATTTT. This chain uses TRBV4-3 with TRBJ1-5; the D gene is possibly TRBD1 (6 bases). The CDR3 totals 15 residues. V was pared by 4 bases and J by 6 bases, with 16 bases between. Germline V gene data show CDR1 as LGHNA and CDR2 as YSLEER.

This clone was detected a few times. The chain carries TRBV7-6 and TRBJ1-5; D gene unclear. CDR1 and CDR2 (germline): SGHVS, FNYEAQ. The CDR3 has 14 amino acids. Trimming took 5 bases from V and 2 from J, leaving 10 bases between them. CDR3 residues: CASSQNQGNQPQHF. The CDR3, as DNA: TGTGCCAGCAGCCAGAATCAGGGCAATCAGCCCCAGCATTTT.

The gene calls are TRBV7-8 and TRBJ1-2, with D possibly TRBD1 on 6 matching bases. CDR3 length: 15 residues. The V gene lost 1 base and the J gene lost 1 base, with 10 bases spanning the gap. Germline CDR1 is SGHVS and CDR2 is FQNEAQ. CDR3: CASSLDGRGNYGYTF. The CDR3 bases are TGTGCCAGCAGCTTAGATGGCAGGGGTAACTATGGCTACACCTTC.

This clone was seen only a few times. The same CDR3 also results from other DNA sequences found in this sample. The rearrangement joins TRBV7-2 to TRBJ1-3; D is unresolved. The CDR3 runs to 15 residues. Deletions cut 5 bases from V and 1 base from J, with 12 bases between. Germline V gene sequence: CDR1 SGHTA, CDR2 FQGNSA. Written as DNA, the CDR3 is TGTGCCAGCAGCCTCGTAGGAGGGTCTGGAAACACCATATATTTT. Protein product: CASSLVGGSGNTIYF.

The chain couples TRBV15 to TRBJ1-6; perhaps TRBD1 as D (5 bases). Germline CDR1 LNHNV, CDR2 YYDKDF (reference sequence). The CDR3 has 14 residues. V lost 3 bases and J 5 bases, leaving 8 bases between the germline ends. DNA of the CDR3: TGTGCCACCAGCAGGACAGTGCATAATTCACCCCTCCACTTT. The encoded protein is CATSRTVHNSPLHF. Full variable domain (outside the CDR3, taken from reference TRBV15 and TRBJ1-6): DAMVIQNPRYQVTQFGKPVTLSCSQTLNHNVMYWYQQKSSQAPKLLFHYYDKDFNNEADTPDNFQSRRPNTSFCFLDIRSPGLGDTAMYLCATSRTVHNSPLHFGNGTRLTVT.

The J gene is TRBJ1-6, the V gene TRBV18, with 8 nucleotides matching TRBD1. This CDR3 comprises 16 residues. After removal of 2 bases from V and 3 bases from J, the junction contained 3 bases not matched to a gene. Germline CDR1 reads KGHSH; CDR2 reads LQKENI. The CDR3: CASSPKDRVYNSPLHF. In nucleotides, the CDR3 is TGTGCCAGCTCACCAAAGGACAGGGTCTATAATTCACCCCTCCACTTT.

The J gene is TRBJ1-5, the V gene TRBV19, with D uncertain. V gave up 4 bases and J gave up 2 bases, with 9 bases separating them. CDR1 and CDR2 (germline): LNHDA, SQIVND (reference sequence). The CDR3 totals 14 residues. The CDR3 DNA is TGTGCCAGTAGTAGGAGGGATGGCAATCAGCCCCAGCATTTT. Translation gives CASSRRDGNQPQHF.

The chain links TRBV10-3 to TRBJ1-3; no firm D call. Germline V gives CDR1 ENHRY, CDR2 SYGVKD. V shed 4 bases and J shed 0 bases, with 4 bases lying between them. This CDR3 is built from 13 residues. The CDR3, as DNA: TGTGCCATCAGTGGAGTCTCTGGAAACACCATATATTTT. Residues: CAISGVSGNTIYF.

V usage is TRBV4-3 and J usage is TRBJ2-5; tentative D call: TRBD1 (5 bases). The CDR3 is 15 residues long. Trimming took 6 bases from V and 5 from J, leaving 19 bases between them. Looked up from germline, CDR1 is LGHNA and CDR2 is YSLEER. CDR3 residues: CASSPRGNPSETQYF. The CDR3 nucleotides read TGCGCCAGCAGTCCAAGGGGAAACCCTTCGGAGACCCAGTACTTC.

This chain connects TRBV5-1 to TRBJ1-1; 9 bases are shared with TRBD1. The germline V gene encodes CDR1 SGHRS and CDR2 YFSETQ. The CDR3 contains 15 residues. The ends lost 7 bases at V and 5 bases at J; junction bases unmatched: 12. CDR3 nucleotide sequence: TGCGCCAGCGGGGAAACAGGGGGCGGTGGGACTGAAGCTTTCTTT. It specifies CASGETGGGGTEAFF.

V gene TRBV4-3 combines with J gene TRBJ1-4; 7 nucleotides line up with TRBD1. V was pared by 2 bases and J by 7 bases, with 7 bases of the junction left unmatched. CDR1 LGHNA and CDR2 YSLEER come from the germline V gene. This CDR3 contains 15 residues. The CDR3 DNA reads as TGCGCCAGCAGCCAAAGTCTCAGGGGGACTGAAAAACTGTTTTTT. Its protein product is CASSQSLRGTEKLFF.

This chain connects TRBV19 to TRBJ1-1; a weak D match, TRBD1 (5 bases). The CDR3 covers 14 residues. Germline V gene lookup returns CDR1 LNHDA and CDR2 SQIVND (reference sequence). V lost 11 bases and J 2 bases, leaving 18 bases between the germline ends. In DNA, the CDR3 is TGTGCCTCCACCCCAGGGCACCGAAACACTGAAGCTTTCTTT. Its translation: CASTPGHRNTEAFF.

The chain couples TRBV28 to TRBJ2-3; 7 bases map to TRBD2. This CDR3 spans 15 amino acids. The germline gives CDR1 MDHEN, CDR2 SYDVKM. The J segment lost 5 bases and the V segment lost 5 bases, leaving 10 bases of the junction unmatched. This CDR3 reads CASSPPLTGGDTQYF. CDR3 bases: TGTGCCAGCAGTCCGCCCCTTACGGGGGGAGATACGCAGTATTTT. The entire variable domain, with the rest obtained from reference TRBV28 and TRBJ2-3, is as follows: DVKVTQSSRYLVKRTGEKVFLECVQDMDHENMFWYRQDPGLGLRLIYFSYDVKMKEKGDIPEGYSVSREKKERFSLILESASTNQTSMYLCASSPPLTGGDTQYFGPGTRLTVL.

The chain links TRBV7-3 to TRBJ2-7, with TRBD2 as a possible D gene (5 bases). This CDR3 comprises 14 residues. V was cut by 1 base and J by 6 bases, with 13 bases left in between. Germline V gene lookup returns CDR1 SGHTA and CDR2 FQGTGA. In DNA form, the CDR3 reads TGTGCCAGCAGCTTAAAACCAAGAGAGGGCGAGCAGTACTTC. Translating gives CASSLKPREGEQYF.

V is TRBV9 and J is TRBJ1-2; 7 positions match TRBD1. CDR3 length: 14 residues. From germline, CDR1 is SGDLS and CDR2 YYNGEE. Trimming took 4 bases from V and 0 from J; bases not matched to a gene: 3. Written as DNA, the CDR3 is TGTGCCAGCAGCATAACAGGGGCTAACTATGGCTACACCTTC. This codes for CASSITGANYGYTF.

This chain links TRBV25-1 with TRBJ2-6; a weak D match, TRBD2 (5 bases). Looked up from germline, CDR1 is MGHDK and CDR2 is SYGVNS. V lost 2 bases to trimming and J lost 2 bases, with 7 bases between them. The CDR3 runs 15 residues. As DNA, the CDR3 is TGTGCCAGCAGTGAACCGGGGACTGGGGCCAACGTCCTGACTTTC. It is translated as CASSEPGTGANVLTF.

This clone has just a few counts. CDR3 sequence: CASSQDSPSGSTDTQYF. As DNA, the CDR3 is TGCGCCAGCAGCCAAGATTCGCCTAGCGGAAGCACAGATACGCAGTATTTT. The chain combines TRBV4-1 with TRBJ2-3; TRBD2 matches at 7 bases. There are 17 residues in the CDR3. The germline V gene encodes CDR1 MGHRA and CDR2 YSYEKL. V lost 0 bases to trimming and J lost 0 bases; unmatched junction nucleotides: 6.

CDR3 sequence: CASSDAGTGNQPQHF. DNA for the CDR3: TGTGCCAGTAGTGACGCCGGGACAGGGAATCAGCCCCAGCATTTT. The chain uses TRBV19 and TRBJ1-5, with 9 bases that match TRBD1. Losses at the gene ends were 5 bases for V and 4 bases for J; bases not matched to a gene: 6. The CDR3 totals 15 residues. Germline-derived CDR1 and CDR2 are LNHDA and SQIVND (reference sequence).

The chain is built from TRBV21-1 and TRBJ2-7; the D call TRBD1 from the table was never checked on the DNA. TRBV21-1 is labeled a pseudogene. This CDR3 spans 12 amino acids. The CDR3 sequence: CASSTSQGEWYF. In DNA form, the CDR3 reads TGTGCCAGCAGCACCTCTCAGGGGGAGTGGTACTTC.

A remark on this clone: At one end, the junction sequence differs from germline, possibly due to a read error. This sequence joins TRBV5-1 and TRBJ2-5, with TRBD1 matching 9 bases. The CDR3 runs 17 residues. Germline loops: CDR1 SGHRS, CDR2 YFSETQ. The CDR3 DNA reads as TGCGCCAGCACCTTGGAGCCTCTGGGGACAGGGTGGGAGACCCAGTACTTC. It specifies CASTLEPLGTGWETQYF.

This clone occurred a few times. V usage is TRBV6-5 and J usage is TRBJ1-3; TRBD1 matches 8 bases. The CDR3 loop spans 15 amino acids. With 5 bases clipped from V and 6 bases from J, the junction kept 9 bases outside the gene matches. The germline gives CDR1 MNHEY, CDR2 SVGAGI. Here the CDR3 reads CASSQMTGVVNTIYF. In DNA, the CDR3 is TGTGCCAGCAGTCAGATGACAGGGGTGGTAAACACCATATATTTT.

This clone is a singleton in its sample. The V gene is TRBV7-3, the J gene TRBJ2-1; D is possibly TRBD1 (5 bases). The CDR3 sequence is 16 residues long. Trimming removed 1 base at V and 0 bases at J, with 10 bases between. The germline V gene encodes CDR1 SGHTA and CDR2 FQGTGA. CDR3 sequence (DNA): TGTGCCAGCAGCTTAAGACAGATGAGCTCCTACAATGAGCAGTTCTTC. Translation: CASSLRQMSSYNEQFF.

The gene calls are TRBV27 and TRBJ2-7; TRBD1 matches at 7 bases. Trimming took 6 bases from V and 3 from J; bases not matched to a gene: 5. The germline V gene encodes CDR1 MNHEY and CDR2 SMNVEV (reference sequence). This CDR3 comprises 13 residues. CDR3 residues: CASSRDRDYEQYF. For the CDR3, the DNA is TGTGCCAGCAGCCGGGACAGAGACTACGAGCAGTACTTC.

This clone has only a few counts. Other DNA sequences in the sample encode the same CDR3. This CDR3 reads CASSLGQGMNTEAFF. Written as DNA, the CDR3 is TGCGCCAGCAGCCTCGGACAGGGGATGAACACTGAAGCTTTCTTT. The chain joins TRBV4-3 to TRBJ1-1; 9 nucleotides align to TRBD1. Germline values: CDR1 LGHNA, CDR2 YSLEER. The CDR3 covers 15 residues. The trim removed 4 bases at V and 0 bases at J, leaving 3 bases unmatched.

This chain joins TRBV19 and TRBJ2-3, with D maybe TRBD2 (6 bases). The CDR3 has 16 residues. Trimming pared 1 base from V and 1 base from J, leaving 12 bases between. Per germline, CDR1 LNHDA and CDR2 SQIVND (reference sequence). For the CDR3, the DNA is TGTGCCAGTAGTATAGCGGGGGAATGGGGCACAGATACGCAGTATTTT. This codes for CASSIAGEWGTDTQYF. Full variable domain (missing parts from reference TRBV19 and TRBJ2-3): DGGITQSPKYLFRKEGQNVTLSCEQNLNHDAMYWYRQDPGQGLRLIYYSQIVNDFQKGDIAEGYSVSREKKESFPLTVTSAQKNPTAFYLCASSIAGEWGTDTQYFGPGTRLTVL.